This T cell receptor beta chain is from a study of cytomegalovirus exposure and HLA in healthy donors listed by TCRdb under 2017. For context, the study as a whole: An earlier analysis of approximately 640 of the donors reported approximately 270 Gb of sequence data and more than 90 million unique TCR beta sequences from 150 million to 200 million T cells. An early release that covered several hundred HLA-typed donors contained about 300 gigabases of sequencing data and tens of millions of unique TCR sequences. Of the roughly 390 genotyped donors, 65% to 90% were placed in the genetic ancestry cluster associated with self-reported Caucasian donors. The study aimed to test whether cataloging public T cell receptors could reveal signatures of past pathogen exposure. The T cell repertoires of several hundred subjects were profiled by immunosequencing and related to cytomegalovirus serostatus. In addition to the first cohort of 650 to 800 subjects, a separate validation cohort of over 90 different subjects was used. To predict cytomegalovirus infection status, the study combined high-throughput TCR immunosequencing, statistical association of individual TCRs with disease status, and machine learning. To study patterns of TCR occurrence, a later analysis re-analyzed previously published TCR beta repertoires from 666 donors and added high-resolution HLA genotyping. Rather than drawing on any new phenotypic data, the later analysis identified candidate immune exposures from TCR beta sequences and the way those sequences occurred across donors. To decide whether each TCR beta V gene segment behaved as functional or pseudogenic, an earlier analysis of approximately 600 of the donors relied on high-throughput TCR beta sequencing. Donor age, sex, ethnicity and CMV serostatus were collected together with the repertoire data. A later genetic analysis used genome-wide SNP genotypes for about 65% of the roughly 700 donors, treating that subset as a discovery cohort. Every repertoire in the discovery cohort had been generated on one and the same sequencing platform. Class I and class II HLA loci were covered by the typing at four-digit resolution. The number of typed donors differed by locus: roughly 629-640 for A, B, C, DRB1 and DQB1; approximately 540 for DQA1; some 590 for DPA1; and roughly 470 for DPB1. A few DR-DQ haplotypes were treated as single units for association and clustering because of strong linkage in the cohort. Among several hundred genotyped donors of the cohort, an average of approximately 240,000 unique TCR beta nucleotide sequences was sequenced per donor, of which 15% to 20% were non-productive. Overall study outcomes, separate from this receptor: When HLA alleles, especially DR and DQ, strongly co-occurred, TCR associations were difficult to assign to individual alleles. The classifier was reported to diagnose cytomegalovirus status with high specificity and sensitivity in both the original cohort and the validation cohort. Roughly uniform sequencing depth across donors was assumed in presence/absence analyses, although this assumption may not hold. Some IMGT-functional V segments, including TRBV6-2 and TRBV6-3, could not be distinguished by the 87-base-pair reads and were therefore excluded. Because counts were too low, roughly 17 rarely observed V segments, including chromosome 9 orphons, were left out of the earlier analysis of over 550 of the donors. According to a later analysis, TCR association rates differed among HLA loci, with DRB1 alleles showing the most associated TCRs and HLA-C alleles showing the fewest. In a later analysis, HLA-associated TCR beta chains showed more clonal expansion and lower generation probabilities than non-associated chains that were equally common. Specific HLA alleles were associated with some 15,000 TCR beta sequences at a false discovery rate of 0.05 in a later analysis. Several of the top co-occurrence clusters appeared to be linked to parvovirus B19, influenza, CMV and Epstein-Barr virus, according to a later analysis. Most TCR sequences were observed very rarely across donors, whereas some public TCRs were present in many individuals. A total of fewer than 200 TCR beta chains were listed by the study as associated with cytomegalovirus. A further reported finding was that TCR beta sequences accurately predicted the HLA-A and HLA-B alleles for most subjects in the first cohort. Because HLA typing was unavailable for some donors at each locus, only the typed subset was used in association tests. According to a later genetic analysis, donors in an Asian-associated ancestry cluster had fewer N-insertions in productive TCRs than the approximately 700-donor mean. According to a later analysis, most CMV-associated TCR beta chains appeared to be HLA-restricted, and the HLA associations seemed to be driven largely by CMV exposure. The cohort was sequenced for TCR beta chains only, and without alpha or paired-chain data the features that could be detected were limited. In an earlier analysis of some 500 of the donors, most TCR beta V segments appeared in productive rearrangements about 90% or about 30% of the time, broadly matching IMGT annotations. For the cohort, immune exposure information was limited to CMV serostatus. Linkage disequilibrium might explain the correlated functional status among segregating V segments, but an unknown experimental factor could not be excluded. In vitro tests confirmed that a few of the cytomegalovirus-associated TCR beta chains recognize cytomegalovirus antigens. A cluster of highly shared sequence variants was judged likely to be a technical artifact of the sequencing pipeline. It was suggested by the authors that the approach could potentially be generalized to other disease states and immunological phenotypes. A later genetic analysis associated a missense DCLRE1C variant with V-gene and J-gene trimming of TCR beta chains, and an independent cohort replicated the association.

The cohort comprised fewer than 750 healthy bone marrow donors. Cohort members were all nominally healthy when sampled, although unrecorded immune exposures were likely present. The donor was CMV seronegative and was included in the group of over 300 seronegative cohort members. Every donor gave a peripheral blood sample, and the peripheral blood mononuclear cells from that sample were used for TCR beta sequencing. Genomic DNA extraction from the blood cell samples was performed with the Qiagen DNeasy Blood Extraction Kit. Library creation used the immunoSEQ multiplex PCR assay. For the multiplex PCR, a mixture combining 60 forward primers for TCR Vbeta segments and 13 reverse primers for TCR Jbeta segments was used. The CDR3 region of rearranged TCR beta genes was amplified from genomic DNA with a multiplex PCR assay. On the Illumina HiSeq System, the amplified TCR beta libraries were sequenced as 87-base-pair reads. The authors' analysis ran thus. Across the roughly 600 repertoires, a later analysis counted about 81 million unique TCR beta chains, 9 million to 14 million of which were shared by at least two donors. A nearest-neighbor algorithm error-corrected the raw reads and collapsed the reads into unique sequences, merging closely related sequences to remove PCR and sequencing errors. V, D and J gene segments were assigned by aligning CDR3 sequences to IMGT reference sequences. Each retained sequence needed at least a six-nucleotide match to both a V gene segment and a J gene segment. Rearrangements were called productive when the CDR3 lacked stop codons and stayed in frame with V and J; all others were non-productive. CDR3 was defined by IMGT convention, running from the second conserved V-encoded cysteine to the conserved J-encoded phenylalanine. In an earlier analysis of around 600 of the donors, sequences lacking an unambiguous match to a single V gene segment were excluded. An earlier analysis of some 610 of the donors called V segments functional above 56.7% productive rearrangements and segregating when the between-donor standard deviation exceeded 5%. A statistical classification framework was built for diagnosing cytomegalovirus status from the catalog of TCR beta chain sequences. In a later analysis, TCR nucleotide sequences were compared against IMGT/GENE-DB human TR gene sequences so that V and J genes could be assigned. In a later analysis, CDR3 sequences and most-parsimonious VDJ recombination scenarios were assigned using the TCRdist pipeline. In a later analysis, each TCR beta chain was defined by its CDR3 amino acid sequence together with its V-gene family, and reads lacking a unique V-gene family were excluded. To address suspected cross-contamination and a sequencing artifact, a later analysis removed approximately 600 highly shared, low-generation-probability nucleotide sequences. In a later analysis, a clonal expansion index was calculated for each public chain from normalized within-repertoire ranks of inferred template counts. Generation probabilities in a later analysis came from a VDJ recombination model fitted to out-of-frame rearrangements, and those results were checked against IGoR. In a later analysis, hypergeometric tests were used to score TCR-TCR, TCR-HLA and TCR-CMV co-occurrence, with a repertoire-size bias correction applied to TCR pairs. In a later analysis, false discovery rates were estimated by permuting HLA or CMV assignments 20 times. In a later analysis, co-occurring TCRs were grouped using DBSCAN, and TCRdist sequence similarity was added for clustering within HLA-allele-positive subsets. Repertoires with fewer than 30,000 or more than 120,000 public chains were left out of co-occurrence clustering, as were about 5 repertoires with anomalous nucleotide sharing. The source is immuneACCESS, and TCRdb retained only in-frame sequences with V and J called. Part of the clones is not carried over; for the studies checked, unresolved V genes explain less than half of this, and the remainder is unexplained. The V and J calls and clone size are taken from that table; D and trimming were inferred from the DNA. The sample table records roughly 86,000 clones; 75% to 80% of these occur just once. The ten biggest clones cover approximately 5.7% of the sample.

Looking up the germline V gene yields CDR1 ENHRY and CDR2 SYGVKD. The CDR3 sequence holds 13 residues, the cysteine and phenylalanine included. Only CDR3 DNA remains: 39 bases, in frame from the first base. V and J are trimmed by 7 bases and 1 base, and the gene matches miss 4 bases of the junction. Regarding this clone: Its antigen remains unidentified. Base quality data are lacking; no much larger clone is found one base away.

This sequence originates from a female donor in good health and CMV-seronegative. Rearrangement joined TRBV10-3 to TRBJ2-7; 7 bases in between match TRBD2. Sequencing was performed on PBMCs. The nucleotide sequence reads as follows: TGTGCCATCACCCCGGGACTATCCTACGAGCAGTACTTC. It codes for CAITPGLSYEQYF.